One sample yielded the 13 T cell receptor beta chains listed below, sequenced in a study of T and B cells in COVID-19 patients. Multiplex PCR with BIOMED2 TRB-A/B primer pools amplified TRB rearrangements. Via MiXCR, TCRdb re-called the multiplex PCR reads, giving one row per CDR3 protein. The table shows some 15,000 distinct CDR3 sequences, with around 28% occurring only once. TRB was amplified from about 250-500 ng of blood genomic DNA. The sequencing input was blood. The receptors were sampled from a human donor who had recovered from COVID-19.

Comment on this clonotype: Possible read error: a much larger clone is one base away. The V gene is TRBV19, the J gene TRBJ2-7; D gene unclear. CDR3 size: 11 residues. Germline V gene sequence: CDR1 LNHDA, CDR2 SQIVND (reference sequence). The V end lost 5 bases, the J end lost 9 bases, and 11 bases lay between the germline ends. The CDR3, as DNA: TGTGCCAGTAGTGAAAGGAGAGCGCAGTACTTC. Translation: CASSERRAQYF.

This clonotype is categorized as medium-sized (0.01 to 0.1%). The rearrangement links TRBV27 to TRBJ2-2, with D perhaps TRBD1 or TRBD2 (5 bases each). The CDR3 runs 16 residues. CDR1 and CDR2 from the germline V gene are MNHEY and SMNVEV (reference sequence). V lost 2 bases and J 0 bases, leaving 10 bases between the germline ends. CDR3 in DNA: TGTGCCAGCAGTTTACCCGGGGCGTCGAACACCGGGGAGCTGTTTTTT. Its protein is CASSLPGASNTGELFF.

To note about this clonotype: Since a much larger clone is just one base distant, this may be a read error. The CDR3 carries no conserved terminal phenylalanine or tryptophan, so it likely arises from a read error. J is TRBJ1-1 and V is TRBV19, with D possibly being TRBD1 (6 bases). CDR1 and CDR2 (germline): LNHDA, SQIVND (reference sequence). The CDR3 length is 14 residues. V was clipped by 8 bases and J by 0 bases, with 13 bases between them. This CDR3 is CASRQQGMNTEAFS. The CDR3 DNA follows: TGTGCCAGTCGACAACAGGGCATGAACACTGAAGCTTTCTCT.

J is TRBJ1-3 and V is TRBV30; D gene uncertain. The CDR3 sequence is 13 residues long. Trimming left V 2 bases short and J 0 bases short, with 5 bases between. CDR1 GTSNPN and CDR2 SVGIG come from the germline V gene (reference sequence). This CDR3 reads CAWSPSSGNTIYF. The CDR3 nucleotides read TGTGCCTGGAGTCCAAGCTCTGGAAACACCATATATTTT.

To note about this clonotype: Since a much larger clone is just one base distant, this may be a read error. The genes are TRBV27 and TRBJ2-2, with D hard to call. Trimming left V 3 bases short and J 4 bases short, with 15 bases between. CDR1 is MNHEY, CDR2 SMNVEV, per germline (reference sequence). The CDR3 totals 16 residues. The CDR3 DNA reads TGTGCCAGCAGTTTTATGCCTATCATTAGCACCGGGGAGCTGTTTTTT. Protein: CASSFMPIISTGELFF.

In its sample, this clonotype was seen a few times. V gene TRBV6-5 combines with J gene TRBJ1-2; possible D gene TRBD1, 6 bases. This CDR3 is 18 amino acids long. Trimming took 0 bases from V and 0 from J, leaving 17 bases between them. Looked up from germline, CDR1 is MNHEY and CDR2 is SVGAGI. The CDR3 nucleotides read TGTGCCAGCAGTTACTCAGCAGGGGACGGGGTGGCTAACTATGGCTACACCTTC. Protein product: CASSYSAGDGVANYGYTF.

This sequence joins TRBV18 and TRBJ2-1; 10 bases map to TRBD2. CDR1 is KGHSH, CDR2 LQKENI, per germline. J gave up 0 bases and V 3 bases, and 5 bases lay outside the gene matches. The CDR3 runs to 17 residues. The CDR3 DNA sequence: TGTGCCAGCTCACCCATTCTAGCGGGGGCCTCCTACAATGAGCAGTTCTTC. Residues: CASSPILAGASYNEQFF.

There are many counts of this clonotype. CDR3 coding DNA: TGTGCCAGCAGACCTCAGTCCGGACAGAGCAACTATGGCTACACCTTC. It specifies CASRPQSGQSNYGYTF. The chain couples TRBV6-5 to TRBJ1-2; weak D call: TRBD1 (6 bases). Germline-derived CDR1 and CDR2 are MNHEY and SVGAGI. Trimming left V 6 bases short and J 2 bases short, with 19 bases between. CDR3 length: 16 residues.

Notes on this clonotype: A much larger clone lies a single base off, so this may be a read error. This sequence joins TRBV6-5 and TRBJ2-2; TRBD1 agrees at 9 bases. The junction had 3 bases not matched to a gene; V was cut back by 4 bases and J by 0 bases. This CDR3 is built from 16 residues. Germline V gene lookup returns CDR1 MNHEY and CDR2 SVGAGI. The CDR3: CASSFRQGANTGELFF. DNA for the CDR3: TGTGCCAGCAGTTTTAGACAGGGGGCGAACACCGGGGAGCTGTTTTTT.

The genes are TRBV4-3 and TRBJ2-3; D not certain. Per germline, CDR1 LGHNA and CDR2 YSLEER. CDR3 length equals 15 residues. Trimming cost V 0 bases and J 4 bases, with 11 bases left between them. In DNA, the CDR3 is TGCGCCAGCAGCCAAGATTTTCGGGTCCCAGATACGCAGTATTTT. Protein sequence: CASSQDFRVPDTQYF.

By proportion, this clonotype is medium-sized. V is TRBV19 and J is TRBJ2-1, with 8 bases that match TRBD2. Germline assignment: CDR1 LNHDA and CDR2 SQIVND (reference sequence). Losses at the gene ends were 10 bases for V and 7 bases for J; bases not matched to a gene: 12. This CDR3 spans 14 amino acids. CDR3 residues: CAISASGGRNEQFF. For the CDR3, the DNA is TGTGCCATCTCAGCCAGCGGGGGTCGGAATGAGCAGTTCTTC.

The gene calls are TRBV6-1 and TRBJ1-1; maybe TRBD1 (6 bases). Germline V gene data show CDR1 as MNHNS and CDR2 as SASEGT. Trimming pared 6 bases from V and 2 bases from J, leaving 13 bases between. The CDR3 is made up of 14 amino acids. CDR3 in amino acids: CASRIGQTNTEAFF. CDR3 coding DNA: TGTGCCAGCAGGATTGGACAGACTAACACTGAAGCTTTCTTT.

This clonotype was found many times. The chain couples TRBV12-3 or TRBV12-4 to TRBJ2-7; D gene ambiguous. The CDR3 loop spans 11 amino acids. V lost 5 bases and J lost 6, with 8 bases in between. For the CDR3, the DNA is TGTGCCAGCAGTCAGAGCCCCGAGCAGTACTTC. Translated, it gives CASSQSPEQYF.